This T cell receptor beta chain came from a study of graft-versus-host responses after intestinal transplantation. Background on the study: All recipients were transplanted with multivisceral, liver-intestinal, or isolated intestinal grafts. Recipients were all induced with anti-thymocyte globulin, then given tacrolimus and steroids for 2 to 3 years.

Points from the study as a whole: The presence of high graft-versus-host to host-versus-graft clonal ratios in allografts characterized patients with graft-donor T cell macrochimerism. GvH clones surfaced in recipient marrow, some emerging earlier in ileum or blood.

Produced via immunoSEQ multiplex PCR; TCRdb's table is partial and in-frame only. This table holds around 110,000 clones, 90% found once. The CDR3 totals 14 residues. Looked up from germline, CDR1 is SEHNR and CDR2 is FQNEAQ (reference sequence). The V and J ends lost 1 base and 5 bases respectively, with 11 bases between them. In regard to this clone: The antigen remains undetermined.

The origin of this receptor is a human donor who received an intestinal transplant. This specimen consisted of unstimulated CD4+ T cells sorted from spleen or lymph node cells, obtained before intestinal transplant. The genes are TRBV7-9 and TRBJ2-5; the D gene is possibly TRBD1 (7 bases). For the CDR3, the DNA is TGTGCCAGCAGCTTAGACAGGGGAGGTGAGACCCAGTACTTC. Amino acids: CASSLDRGGETQYF.